The sequence of this T cell receptor (beta chain) was determined in a study of Ad26.COV2.S vaccination and SARS-CoV-2 variants. Study details: By the intramuscular route, Ad26.COV2.S was given once, or twice 56 days apart. Study results and limitations: Relative to placebo recipients, vaccine recipients exhibited elevated spike-specific TCR breadth. Similar non-spike TCR breadth was seen in vaccine and placebo recipients.

This clone appeared once. The antigen is undetermined. Stated treatment: around 19 received Ad26.COV2.S at low or high dose, single or two shots; several received placebo; per-sample allocation not given. The samples date from day 63 after the first vaccine or placebo injection. The V end was cut by 7 bases, the J end by 9 bases, with 10 bases between. This CDR3 has 11 residues. Germline V gene sequence: CDR1 MNHEY, CDR2 SMNVEV (reference sequence). Assay used: immunoSEQ multiplex PCR; TCRdb lists only in-frame clones, some missing. The sample holds under 550,000 clones, 88% seen once. Source: peripheral blood, taken in a trial of Ad26.COV2.S vaccine versus placebo. This clonotype was obtained from a person between 18 and 59 years old who received the Ad26.COV2.S COVID-19 vaccine or a placebo. This chain uses TRBV27 with TRBJ1-3; D is uncertain. CDR3 in DNA: TGTGCCAGCATGGGCTGGGGCACCATATATTTT. Its protein product is CASMGWGTIYF.